This T cell receptor beta chain was captured in a study of CD8 T cells in Susac syndrome. In the study overall: At blood draw, Susac syndrome patients were therapy-naive, on corticosteroids, or on intravenous immunoglobulin alone.

Overall study results and limits: The greatest CD8+ clonal expansion in Susac occurred in TEMRA cells and in active patients. Susac-specific public clones numbered approximately 15 in total CD8+ repertoires (and about five in CD8+ TEMRA repertoires).

A note on this clonotype: Its antigen is unknown.

Random-hexamer reverse transcription was applied to roughly 0.5 to 1 ug RNA. The CDR3 of TCR beta was amplified by immunoSEQ multiplex PCR across 54 Vbeta and 13 Jbeta. TCRdb analysed the immunoSEQ multiplex PCR reads with MiXCR anew, one entry per CDR3 protein. The repertoire has 100,000 or so distinct CDR3 sequences, roughly 96% of them found once; the top ten carry more than 0.3%. V shed 1 base and J shed 5 bases, with 17 bases lying between them. The CDR3 extends over 16 amino acids. CDR1 and CDR2 from the germline V gene are LGHDT and YNNKEL (reference sequence). This chain connects TRBV3-1 to TRBJ2-5; D possibly uses TRBD1 or TRBD2 (6 bases each). This receptor was taken from a human donor with Susac syndrome. Sequencing was carried out using CD8+ T cells from PBMCs. The CDR3, as DNA: TGTGCCAGCAGCCAAGTTACCGGGGGCTTGGGGGAGACCCAGTACTTC. Protein product: CASSQVTGGLGETQYF.